The 5 T cell receptor beta chains below were found in one sample sequenced in a study of CD8 T cells in ankylosing spondylitis. The study's findings and limits: What appeared characteristic of ankylosing spondylitis blood was a TCR beta motif of fewer than ten highly homologous variants.

TCRdb processed the 5' RACE reads anew with MiXCR; each CDR3 protein has one entry. The sample has 700,000 to 850,000 distinct CDR3 sequences, 10% to 15% seen once. The antigens for these receptors are not known. The sample was blood, either unsorted or a sorted T cell fraction (not recorded which). Receptors were obtained from a male donor with ankylosing spondylitis.

This clonotype appeared many times. V usage is TRBV12-3 or TRBV12-4 and J usage is TRBJ1-5; D possibly corresponds to TRBD1 (5 bases). Trimming removed 7 bases from V and 5 bases from J, with 18 bases in between. CDR3 size: 15 residues. CDR3 in DNA: TGTGCCAGCACCCCCGGGCGCGGGGGTGATCAGCCCCAGCATTTT. As protein: CASTPGRGGDQPQHF.

This clonotype appeared once. V and J are TRBV5-6 and TRBJ1-5; no definite D call. The CDR3 loop spans 14 amino acids. Germline loops: CDR1 SGHDT, CDR2 YYEEEE. V lost 2 bases, J lost 9 bases, and 15 bases lay in between. CDR3 in amino acids: CASSFRTAPGPQHF. The CDR3 DNA follows: TGTGCCAGCAGCTTTAGGACGGCGCCAGGGCCCCAGCATTTT.

This clonotype was counted only a few times. The chain combines TRBV28 with TRBJ2-7; TRBD2 aligns across 7 bases. The V gene's germline CDR1 is MDHEN and CDR2 SYDVKM. There are 16 residues in the CDR3. V shed 4 bases, J shed 3 bases, and the junction held 12 bases outside the gene matches. CDR3 DNA sequence: TGTGCCAGCAGTTGGGGGGAAGCGGGATCTTTCTACGAGCAGTACTTC. Encoded protein: CASSWGEAGSFYEQYF.

This clonotype was detected ten times or more. The chain recombines TRBV7-6 with TRBJ2-1; 9 positions match TRBD2. After removal of 1 base from V and 8 bases from J, the junction contained 9 bases not matched to a gene. Germline V lookup: CDR1 SGHVS, CDR2 FNYEAQ. The CDR3 is 16 residues long. The CDR3 DNA is TGTGCCAGCAGCTTAGTCGGGCTAGCGGGATTTGATGAGCAGTTCTTC. This encodes CASSLVGLAGFDEQFF.

The J gene is TRBJ1-5, the V gene TRBV5-1, with D possibly TRBD1 on 5 matching bases. The CDR3 runs to 15 residues. V was clipped by 0 bases and J by 2 bases, with 9 bases between them. Germline V CDR1 and CDR2: SGHRS, YFSETQ. CDR3 nucleotide sequence: TGCGCCAGCAGCTTGGAAGGACAAGGCAATCAGCCCCAGCATTTT. Its translation is CASSLEGQGNQPQHF.